Sequencing of this T cell receptor (beta chain) was carried out in a study of post-analysis software for immune sequencing data. Study findings and constraints: Relative to controls, patients had a few TRBV segments at higher frequency, with TRBV5-6, TRBV5-1 and TRBV20-1 among these. Normalized Chao1 diversity was significantly lower in multiple sclerosis patients than in controls.

The sample holds a few counts of this clonotype. Its specificity is not known. Unique molecular identifiers were present in the TCR beta cDNA libraries. One entry per CDR3 protein results from TCRdb running MiXCR on the PCR reads. Of about 540,000 distinct CDR3 sequences in the sample, around 36% are singletons; the top ten hold approximately 6%. Unmatched junction bases numbered 8, after V lost 4 bases and J lost 6 bases. The germline CDR1 and CDR2 sequences are SEHNR and FQNEAQ (reference sequence). The CDR3 sequence is 14 residues long. The source is a girl under 18 with multiple sclerosis. Input material: blood. The genes are TRBV7-9 and TRBJ1-2; 7 nucleotides align to TRBD1. Written as DNA, the CDR3 is TGTGCCAGCAGCTCCCGACAGGGATTCGATGGCTACACCTTC. This translates into CASSSRQGFDGYTF.